These 4 T cell receptor beta chains were all obtained from the same sample, sequenced in a study of control samples from healthy donors and cancer patients (dated by TCRdb to the early 2020s). The receptor library was made with the immunoSEQ multiplex PCR assay. TCRdb's version of the immuneACCESS table is confined to in-frame rearrangements and falls short of the full clone set. An unresolved V gene accounts for under half of the shortfall where checked; the remainder is of unknown origin. The sample table holds around 150,000 clones, of which approximately 94% were seen once. 8.5% of the sample is in the top ten clones. The material sequenced was blood. The origin of the receptors is a woman between 40 and 55 years old in good health.

The chain recombines TRBV5-6 with TRBJ2-5, with a tentative D call TRBD2 (6 bases). The CDR3 has 14 residues. V was trimmed by 3 bases and J by 0 bases, leaving 9 bases between them. Germline CDR1 and CDR2: SGHDT and YYEEEE. This chain's CDR3 is CASSYRDYQETQYF. The CDR3 DNA reads as TGTGCCAGCAGCTACCGGGACTACCAAGAGACCCAGTACTTC.

V and J are TRBV3-1 (or the pseudogene TRBV3-2) and TRBJ2-1, with 8 bases fitting TRBD1. The V gene end was trimmed by 1 base and the J gene end by 15 bases; junction bases not matched to a gene: 5. Germline-derived CDR1 and CDR2 are LGHDT and YNNKEL (reference sequence). This CDR3 is built from 12 residues. DNA for the CDR3: TGTGCCAGCAGCCAAGTACAGGGGGTGACGTTCTTC. This translates into CASSQVQGVTFF.

The chain couples TRBV6-4 to TRBJ1-1; D unclear. V shed 5 bases and J shed 3 bases, with 10 bases lying between them. The germline V gene encodes CDR1 MRHNA and CDR2 SNTAGT. The CDR3 covers 13 residues. The CDR3 nucleotides are TGTGCCAGCAGTCTAGAAAGGGACACTGAAGCTTTCTTT. Its protein product is CASSLERDTEAFF.

CDR3 DNA sequence: TGTGCCAGCAGCCCTACTCTTAGCACAGATACGCAGTATTTT. Translating gives CASSPTLSTDTQYF. The rearrangement uses TRBV7-3 and TRBJ2-3; no definite D call. V lost 5 bases and J lost 0, with 9 bases in between. The CDR3 length is 14 residues. CDR1 SGHTA and CDR2 FQGTGA come from the germline V gene.